Listed here are 16 T cell receptor beta chains from one sample, sequenced in a study of cytomegalovirus exposure and HLA in healthy donors. The PCR made use of 60 Vbeta and 13 Jbeta primers. Repertoires were generated with immunoSEQ multiplex PCR, while TCRdb's copy carries only in-frame clones and drops some. Found here are approximately 100,000 clones, 76% of them singletons; the top ten hold around 7.7%. Input material: PBMCs. Every receptor here comes from a woman aged 45-59 years in good health and CMV-seropositive.

The chain uses TRBV18 and TRBJ1-1; no firm D call. Germline V CDR1 and CDR2: KGHSH, LQKENI. The CDR3 extends over 13 amino acids. Trimming left V 2 bases short and J 1 base short, with 5 bases between. This chain's CDR3 is CASSPEQNTEAFF. The CDR3 DNA reads TGTGCCAGCTCACCAGAACAGAACACTGAAGCTTTCTTT.

V gene TRBV10-3 combines with J gene TRBJ2-7; TRBD1 aligns across 7 bases. This CDR3 is 13 amino acids long. Germline V gene lookup returns CDR1 ENHRY and CDR2 SYGVKD. J gave up 2 bases and V 6 bases, and 4 bases lay outside the gene matches. The CDR3 spells CAIREDRAYEQYF. DNA of the CDR3: TGTGCCATCAGAGAAGACAGGGCCTACGAGCAGTACTTC.

The rearrangement links TRBV2 to TRBJ2-2; 7 nucleotides match TRBD1. Germline CDR1 and CDR2: SNHLY and FYNNEI. The CDR3 covers 17 residues. The ends lost 5 bases at V and 1 base at J; junction bases unmatched: 10. The CDR3 sequence: CASSNTPPGGNTGELFF. DNA of the CDR3: TGTGCCAGCAGTAATACCCCCCCAGGGGGGAACACCGGGGAGCTGTTTTTT.

This rearrangement joins TRBV9 to TRBJ2-1; no firm D call. This CDR3 comprises 12 residues. Trimming removed 0 bases from V and 7 bases from J, with 5 bases in between. CDR1 and CDR2 from the germline V gene are SGDLS and YYNGEE. The CDR3: CASSVVENEQFF. The CDR3 coding sequence is TGTGCCAGCAGCGTAGTGGAGAATGAGCAGTTCTTC.

The CDR3 loop is CASSDSYTDTQYF. In DNA form, the CDR3 reads TGCGCCAGCAGTGATTCCTACACAGATACGCAGTATTTT. The rearrangement uses TRBV10-2 and TRBJ2-3; no definite D call. V lost 3 bases to trimming and J lost 2 bases, with 6 bases between them. Germline V CDR1 and CDR2: WSHSY, SAAADI. CDR3 length equals 13 residues.

The gene calls are TRBV6-6 and TRBJ2-1; D might be TRBD2 (6 bases). The length of the CDR3 is 11 residues. V shed 2 bases and J shed 10 bases, with 6 bases lying between them. The V gene's germline CDR1 is MNHNY and CDR2 SVGAGI (reference sequence). The chain's CDR3 is CASSYGGEQFF. CDR3 in DNA: TGTGCCAGCAGTTACGGGGGGGAGCAGTTCTTC.

The table lists this clone with a few counts. The V gene is TRBV29-1, the J gene TRBJ2-7, with 12 positions matching TRBD2. V was pared by 4 bases and J by 7 bases, with 8 bases of the junction left unmatched. The CDR3 sequence is 14 residues long. Germline assignment: CDR1 SQVTM and CDR2 ANQGSEA. As DNA, the CDR3 is TGCAGCGTTGTAAGACTAGCGGGAGTGGGGGAGCAGTACTTC. Translated: CSVVRLAGVGEQYF.

The chain recombines TRBV7-6 with TRBJ1-2; TRBD1 matches 11 bases. This CDR3 has 15 residues. Germline V gene lookup returns CDR1 SGHVS and CDR2 FNYEAQ. Trimming at V came to 0 bases and at J to 8 bases, leaving 5 bases not matched to a gene. CDR3 protein: CASSLAGQGAGGYTF. The CDR3 nucleotides read TGTGCCAGCAGCTTAGCCGGACAGGGGGCCGGAGGCTACACCTTC.

The rearrangement links TRBV15 to TRBJ2-7; D uncertain. This CDR3 is 13 amino acids long. Trimming removed 0 bases at V and 6 bases at J, with 9 bases between. The germline V gene has CDR1 LNHNV and CDR2 YYDKDF (reference sequence). The CDR3 loop reads CATSRDRGSEQYF. In nucleotides, the CDR3 is TGTGCCACCAGCAGAGATCGAGGCAGCGAGCAGTACTTC.

The chain employs TRBV5-5 and TRBJ2-7; D is unresolved. The length of the CDR3 is 14 residues. V lost 0 bases to trimming and J lost 0 bases, with 7 bases between them. Looked up from germline, CDR1 is SGHKS and CDR2 is YYEKEE (reference sequence). The CDR3 bases are TGTGCCAGCAGCTTGGTCCTCTTCTCCTACGAGCAGTACTTC. It encodes CASSLVLFSYEQYF. Together with reference TRBV5-5 and TRBJ2-7, the CDR3 gives the full variable domain: DAGVTQSPTHLIKTRGQQVTLRCSPISGHKSVSWYQQVLGQGPQFIFQYYEKEERGRGNFPDRFSARQFPNYSSELNVNALLLGDSALYLCASSLVLFSYEQYFGPGTRLTVT.

The rearrangement uses TRBV9 and TRBJ2-1, with a possible D match to TRBD1 (6 bases). This CDR3 has 13 residues. Germline V gives CDR1 SGDLS, CDR2 YYNGEE. The V gene lost 4 bases and the J gene lost 5 bases, with 10 bases spanning the gap. The CDR3: CASSLRTDNEQFF. CDR3 nucleotides: TGTGCCAGCAGCCTCCGGACAGACAATGAGCAGTTCTTC.

As for this clone: At one boundary the junction diverges from the germline segment, which might be a read error. This sequence joins TRBV6-5 and TRBJ2-6; a weak D match, TRBD1 (5 bases). In germline, CDR1 is MNHEY, CDR2 SVGAGI. CDR3 length equals 15 residues. The CDR3 DNA follows: TGTGCCAGCAGCCGCAAGGGATCTGGGGCCAACGTCCTGACCTTC. It encodes CASSRKGSGANVLTF.

The rearrangement uses TRBV11-2 and TRBJ1-3; 8 bases are shared with TRBD1. The germline gives CDR1 SGHAT, CDR2 FQNNGV. The ends lost 4 bases at V and 4 bases at J; junction bases unmatched: 3. The CDR3 is 14 residues long. CDR3 nucleotides: TGTGCCAGCAGCTCCAGGGGGCTGGGAAACACCATATATTTT. Protein product: CASSSRGLGNTIYF.

This chain joins TRBV2 and TRBJ1-1, with D perhaps matching TRBD1 (6 bases). The V and J ends lost 3 bases and 1 base respectively, with 9 bases between them. This CDR3 spans 14 amino acids. Germline V lookup: CDR1 SNHLY, CDR2 FYNNEI. The chain's CDR3 is CASSEGRGNTEAFF. CDR3 sequence (DNA): TGTGCCAGCAGTGAGGGCAGGGGGAACACTGAAGCTTTCTTT.

The chain has TRBV15 and TRBJ2-5; 7 bases agree with TRBD1. Trimming at V came to 3 bases and at J to 11 bases, leaving 9 bases not matched to a gene. Germline CDR1 is LNHNV and CDR2 is YYDKDF (reference sequence). The CDR3 has 13 amino acids. Here the CDR3 DNA reads TGTGCCACCAGCAGTAACGACAGGGACAAGCAGTACTTC. Translating gives CATSSNDRDKQYF.

The chain carries TRBV10-3 and TRBJ1-2; D not resolved. Germline-derived CDR1 and CDR2 are ENHRY and SYGVKD. Trimming took 6 bases from V and 0 from J, leaving 11 bases between them. This CDR3 has 14 residues. CDR3 amino acids: CAIREGVANYGYTF. CDR3 in DNA: TGTGCCATCAGGGAAGGAGTCGCTAACTATGGCTACACCTTC.